This T cell receptor (beta chain) was recovered during a study of shared clonotypes between healthy human individuals. Across the whole study: Donors had three CD4 naive, three CD4 memory, two CD8 naive and one CD8 memory plate apiece. Study-level findings and limits: Several donors shared approximately 5% of their naive CD4 clonotypes.

Negatively enriched CD4+ T cells were divided by CD45RA into naive and memory. To note about this clone: Its antigen is as yet unknown.

Some clones are missing from TCRdb's copy, which holds only in-frame ones; the method was immunoSEQ multiplex PCR. The sample consists of about 1.1 million clones, around 77% of them appearing once. The germline V and J ends were trimmed by 1 base and 3 bases, with 12 bases remaining between them. Germline CDR1 reads MGHRA; CDR2 reads YSYEKL. The CDR3 contains 15 residues. This chain uses TRBV4-1 with TRBJ1-2; a weak D match, TRBD1 (5 bases). This TCR came from a man aged 18 to 30 in good health. Some clones in this sample may be carry-over from other donors' samples. The sequencing sample was made of memory CD4+ T cells from PBMCs. Documented subset: CD45RA-negative fraction. The DNA for the CDR3 is TGCGCCAGCAGCCAAGGCCAGGCAGGGCACTATGGCTACACCTTC. It is translated as CASSQGQAGHYGYTF.